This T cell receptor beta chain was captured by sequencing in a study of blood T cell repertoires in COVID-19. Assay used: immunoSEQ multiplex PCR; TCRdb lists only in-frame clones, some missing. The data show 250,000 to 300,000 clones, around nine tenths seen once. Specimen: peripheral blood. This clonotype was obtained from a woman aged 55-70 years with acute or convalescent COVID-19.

The CDR3 bases are TGTGCCAGCAGCCGGGACAATGGGGGAAACACCATATATTTT. It specifies CASSRDNGGNTIYF. The chain couples TRBV12-1 to TRBJ1-3; no DNA check was done on the table's D call, TRBD1. TRBV12-1 is described as a pseudogene. The CDR3 is 14 amino acids.